This T cell receptor beta chain is drawn from a study of T cells in women clearing cervical HPV infection. Profiled with immunoSEQ multiplex PCR; TCRdb holds only in-frame clones, not every one. This sample's table reports about 33,000 clones. Germline V gene lookup returns CDR1 ENHRY and CDR2 SYGVKD. V shed 5 bases and J 4 bases; nucleotides not matched to a gene: 2. The CDR3 extends over 14 amino acids. Concerning this clone: Read data end 3 residues before the CDR3 end; the end is taken from the germline J gene.

The chain couples TRBV10-3 to TRBJ1-5; 10 bases fit TRBD1. The receptor comes from a woman between 18 and 69 years old with a cervical HPV16 infection that either progressed to CIN3+ or cleared (not recorded which). The sample consisted of blood buffy coat. The sequenced CDR3 bases are TGTGCCATCAGTCCGGGACAGGGGAATCAGCCC. This codes for CAISPGQGNQP. The whole CDR3 sequence reads CAISPGQGNQPQHF.